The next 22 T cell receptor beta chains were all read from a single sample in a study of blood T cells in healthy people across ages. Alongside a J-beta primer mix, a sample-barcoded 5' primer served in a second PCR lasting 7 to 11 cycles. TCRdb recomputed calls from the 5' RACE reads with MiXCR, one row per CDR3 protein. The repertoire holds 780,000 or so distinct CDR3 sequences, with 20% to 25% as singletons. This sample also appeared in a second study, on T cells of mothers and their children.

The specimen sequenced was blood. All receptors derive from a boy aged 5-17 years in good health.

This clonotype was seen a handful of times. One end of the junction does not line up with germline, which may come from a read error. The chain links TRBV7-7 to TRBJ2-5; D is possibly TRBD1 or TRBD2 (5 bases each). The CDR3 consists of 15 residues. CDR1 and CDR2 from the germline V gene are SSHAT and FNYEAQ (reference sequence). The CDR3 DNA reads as TGTGCTAGCAGCCCATCCGGGGCAGGGATGGGGACCCAGTACTTC. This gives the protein CASSPSGAGMGTQYF.

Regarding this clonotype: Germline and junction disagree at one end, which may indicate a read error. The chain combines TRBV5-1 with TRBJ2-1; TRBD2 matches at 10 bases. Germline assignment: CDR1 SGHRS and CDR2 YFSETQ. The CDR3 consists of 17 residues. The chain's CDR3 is CASRLVAGGSSYNEQFF. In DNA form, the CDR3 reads TGCGCCAGCAGGTTGGTAGCGGGGGGAAGCTCCTACAATGAGCAGTTCTTC.

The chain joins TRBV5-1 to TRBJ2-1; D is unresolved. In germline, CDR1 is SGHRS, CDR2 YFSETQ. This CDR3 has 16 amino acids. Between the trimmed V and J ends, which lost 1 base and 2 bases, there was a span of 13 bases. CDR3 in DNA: TGCGCCAGCAGCTTGAGTGGCAGGCTAACCTACAATGAGCAGTTCTTC. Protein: CASSLSGRLTYNEQFF.

CDR3 in amino acids: CASSLAPGADEQYF. The DNA of the CDR3 is TGTGCCAGCAGCTTAGCTCCCGGGGCCGACGAGCAGTACTTC. The chain recombines TRBV7-9 with TRBJ2-7, with D tentatively TRBD1 or TRBD2 (5 bases each). The CDR3 is 14 residues long. Per germline, CDR1 SEHNR and CDR2 FQNEAQ (reference sequence). The V end was cut by 0 bases, the J end by 5 bases, with 11 bases between.

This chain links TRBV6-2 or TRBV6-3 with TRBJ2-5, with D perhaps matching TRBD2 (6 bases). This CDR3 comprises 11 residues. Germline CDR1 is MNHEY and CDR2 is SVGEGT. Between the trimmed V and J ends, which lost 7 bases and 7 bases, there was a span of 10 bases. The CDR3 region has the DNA TGTGCCAGCACTAGCGTGGGGACCCAGTACTTC. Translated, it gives CASTSVGTQYF.

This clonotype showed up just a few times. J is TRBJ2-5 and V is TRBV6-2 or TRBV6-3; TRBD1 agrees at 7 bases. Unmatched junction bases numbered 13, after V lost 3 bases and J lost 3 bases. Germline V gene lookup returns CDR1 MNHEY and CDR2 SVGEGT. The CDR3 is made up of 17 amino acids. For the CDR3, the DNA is TGTGCCAGCAGTTATGGTGGGTTCGGGACAGCAGAAGAGACCCAGTACTTC. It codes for CASSYGGFGTAEETQYF.

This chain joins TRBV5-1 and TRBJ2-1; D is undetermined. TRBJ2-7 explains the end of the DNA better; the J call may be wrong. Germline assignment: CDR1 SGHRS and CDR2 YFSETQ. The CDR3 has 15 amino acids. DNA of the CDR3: TGCGCCAGCAGCTTTGTGGTATCAGGCTCCTACGAGCAGTACTTC. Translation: CASSFVVSGSYEQYF.

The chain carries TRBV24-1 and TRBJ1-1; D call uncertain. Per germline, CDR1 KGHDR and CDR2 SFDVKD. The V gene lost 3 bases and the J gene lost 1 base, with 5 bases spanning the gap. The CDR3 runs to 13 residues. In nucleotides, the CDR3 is TGTGCCACCAGTGATGGCTGGAACACTGAAGCTTTCTTT. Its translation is CATSDGWNTEAFF.

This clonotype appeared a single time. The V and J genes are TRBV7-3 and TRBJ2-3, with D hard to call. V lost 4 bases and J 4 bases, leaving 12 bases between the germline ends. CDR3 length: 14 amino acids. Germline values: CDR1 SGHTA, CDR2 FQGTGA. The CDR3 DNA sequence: TGTGCCAGCAGCTCCAGGACGGTGGCAGATACGCAGTATTTT. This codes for CASSSRTVADTQYF. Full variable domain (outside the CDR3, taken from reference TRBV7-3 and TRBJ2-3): GAGVSQTPSNKVTEKGKYVELRCDPISGHTALYWYRQSLGQGPEFLIYFQGTGAADDSGLPNDRFFAVRPEGSVSTLKIQRTERGDSAVYLCASSSRTVADTQYFGPGTRLTVL.

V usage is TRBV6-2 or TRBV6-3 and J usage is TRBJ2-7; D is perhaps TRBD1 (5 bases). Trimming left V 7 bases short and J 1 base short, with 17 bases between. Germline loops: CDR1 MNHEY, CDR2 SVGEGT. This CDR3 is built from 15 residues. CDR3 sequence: CASTQVGDSSYEQYF. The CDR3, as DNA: TGTGCCAGCACCCAGGTAGGAGACAGTTCCTACGAGCAGTACTTC.

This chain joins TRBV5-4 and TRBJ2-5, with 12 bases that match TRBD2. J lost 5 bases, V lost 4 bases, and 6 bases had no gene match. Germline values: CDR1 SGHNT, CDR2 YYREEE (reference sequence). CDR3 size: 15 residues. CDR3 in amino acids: CASSPATSGSETQYF. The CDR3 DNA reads TGTGCCAGCAGCCCCGCGACTAGCGGGAGCGAGACCCAGTACTTC.

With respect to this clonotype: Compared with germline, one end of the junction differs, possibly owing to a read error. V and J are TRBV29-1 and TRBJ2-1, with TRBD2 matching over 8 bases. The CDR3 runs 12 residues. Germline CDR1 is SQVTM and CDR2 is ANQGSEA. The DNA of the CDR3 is TGCAGCGTCGAAGGGACTAGGAATGAGCAGTTCTTC. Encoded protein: CSVEGTRNEQFF.

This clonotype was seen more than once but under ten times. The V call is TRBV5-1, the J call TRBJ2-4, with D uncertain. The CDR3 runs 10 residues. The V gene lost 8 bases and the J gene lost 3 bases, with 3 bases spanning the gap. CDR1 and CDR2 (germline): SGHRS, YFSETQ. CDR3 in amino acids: CASLKNIQYF. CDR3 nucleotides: TGCGCCAGTCTCAAAAACATTCAGTACTTC.

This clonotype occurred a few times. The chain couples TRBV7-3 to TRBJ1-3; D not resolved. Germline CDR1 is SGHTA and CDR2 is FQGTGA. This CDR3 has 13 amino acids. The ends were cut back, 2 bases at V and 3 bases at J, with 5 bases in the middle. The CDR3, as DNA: TGTGCCAGCAGCTTACATCATGGAAACACCATATATTTT. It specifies CASSLHHGNTIYF.

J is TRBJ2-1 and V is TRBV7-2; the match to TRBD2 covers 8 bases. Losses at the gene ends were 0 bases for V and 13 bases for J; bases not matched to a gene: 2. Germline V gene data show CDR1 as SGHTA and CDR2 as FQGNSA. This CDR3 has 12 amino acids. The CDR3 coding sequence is TGTGCCAGCAGCTTAGCCGGGACTAGTCAGTTCTTC. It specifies CASSLAGTSQFF.

CDR3 residues: CASSGSPGYTF. The CDR3 DNA reads as TGTGCCAGCAGTGGCAGTCCGGGCTACACCTTC. The chain joins TRBV28 to TRBJ1-2; the D is unclear. The CDR3 is 11 amino acids. With 5 bases removed from V and 8 bases from J, the gap between germline ends came to 9 bases. The V gene's germline CDR1 is MDHEN and CDR2 SYDVKM.

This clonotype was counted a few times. The chain's CDR3 is CASSSGIAGSFYNEQFF. CDR3 nucleotides: TGTGCCAGCAGTTCCGGAATAGCGGGATCCTTCTACAATGAGCAGTTCTTC. J is TRBJ2-1 and V is TRBV28; 8 positions match TRBD2. The CDR3 sequence is 17 residues long. Germline assignment: CDR1 MDHEN and CDR2 SYDVKM. Trimming cost V 4 bases and J 3 bases; bases outside gene matches: 11.

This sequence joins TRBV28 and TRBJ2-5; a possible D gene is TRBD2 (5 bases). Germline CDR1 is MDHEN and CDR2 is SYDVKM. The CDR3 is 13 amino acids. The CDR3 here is CAYAASGQETQYF. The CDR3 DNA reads TGTGCTTACGCTGCAAGCGGACAAGAGACCCAGTACTTC.

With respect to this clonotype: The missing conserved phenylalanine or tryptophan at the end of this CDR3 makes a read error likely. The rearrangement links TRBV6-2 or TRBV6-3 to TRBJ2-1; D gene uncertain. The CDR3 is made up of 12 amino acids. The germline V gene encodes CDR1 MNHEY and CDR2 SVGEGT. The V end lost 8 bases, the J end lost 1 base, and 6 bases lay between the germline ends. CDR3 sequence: CASRGSYNEQFL. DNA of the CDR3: TGTGCCAGCCGTGGGTCCTACAATGAGCAGTTCTTA.

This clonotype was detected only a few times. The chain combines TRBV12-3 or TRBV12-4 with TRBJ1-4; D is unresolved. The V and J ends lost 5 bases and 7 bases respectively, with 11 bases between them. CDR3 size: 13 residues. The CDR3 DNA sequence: TGTGCCAGCAGTCAAGGAGTCCCTGAAAAACTGTTTTTT. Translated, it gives CASSQGVPEKLFF.

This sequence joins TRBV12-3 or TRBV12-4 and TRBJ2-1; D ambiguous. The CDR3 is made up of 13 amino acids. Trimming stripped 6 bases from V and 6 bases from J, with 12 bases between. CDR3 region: CASSERHFNEQFF. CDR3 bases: TGTGCCAGCAGCGAAAGGCACTTCAATGAGCAGTTCTTC.

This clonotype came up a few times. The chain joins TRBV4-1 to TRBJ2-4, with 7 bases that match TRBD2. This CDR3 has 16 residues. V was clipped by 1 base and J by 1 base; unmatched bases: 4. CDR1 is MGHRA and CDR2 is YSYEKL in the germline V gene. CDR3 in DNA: TGCGCCAGCAGCCAAGGGCGGGAGTCTGCCAAAAACATTCAGTACTTC. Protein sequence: CASSQGRESAKNIQYF.